Listed here are 21 T cell receptor beta chains from one sample, sequenced in a study of T cells after yellow fever vaccination. MiXCR, applied by TCRdb to the 5' RACE reads, yields one record per CDR3 protein. This sample has some 420,000 distinct CDR3 sequences, with around 19% found just once. The sequenced sample was PBMCs, obtained before the yellow fever booster vaccination. These receptors were taken from a man in his late teens or twenties who received the YFV17D yellow fever vaccine.

The genes are TRBV6-5 and TRBJ2-2, with unresolved D. The CDR3 extends over 18 amino acids. V gave up 0 bases and J gave up 4 bases, with 18 bases separating them. Germline V CDR1 and CDR2: MNHEY, SVGAGI. This CDR3 is CASSYSIRLNRITGELFF. CDR3 nucleotides: TGTGCCAGCAGTTACTCGATCAGACTCAATAGAATCACCGGGGAGCTGTTTTTT.

The chain's CDR3 is CASSSTTGLPSYEQYV. For the CDR3, the DNA is TGCGCCAGCAGCTCGACGACAGGGCTCCCCTCCTACGAGCAGTACGTC. The rearrangement uses TRBV5-1 and TRBJ2-7; 7 bases match TRBD1. V shed 3 bases, J shed 0 bases, and the junction held 9 bases outside the gene matches. Germline V CDR1 and CDR2: SGHRS, YFSETQ. This CDR3 comprises 16 residues.

The CDR3 sequence: CASSLPESYSGEQFF. CDR3 bases: TGTGCCAGCAGCTTACCAGAATCCTATTCGGGAGAGCAGTTCTTC. The chain joins TRBV7-9 to TRBJ2-1; D is possibly TRBD2 (5 bases). Germline V gene lookup returns CDR1 SEHNR and CDR2 FQNEAQ (reference sequence). V was cut by 2 bases and J by 10 bases, with 18 bases left in between. This CDR3 has 15 amino acids.

This clonotype occurred a few times. The chain carries TRBV4-1 and TRBJ2-7; D gene unclear. CDR3 size: 16 residues. V was shortened by 0 bases and J by 5 bases, with 17 bases between the two germline ends. The germline V gene has CDR1 MGHRA and CDR2 YSYEKL. The DNA of the CDR3 is TGCGCCAGCAGCCAAGACCGAAGGGTGGAGAAAGACGAGCAGTACTTC. Translation gives CASSQDRRVEKDEQYF.

This clonotype was found a few times. The rearrangement joins TRBV7-2 to TRBJ2-7; TRBD2 matches 9 bases. The CDR3 sequence is 15 residues long. Germline assignment: CDR1 SGHTA and CDR2 FQGNSA. The trim removed 2 bases at V and 0 bases at J, leaving 2 bases unmatched. Here the CDR3 reads CASSLLRGGSYEQYF. The CDR3 nucleotides are TGTGCCAGCAGCTTATTGCGGGGGGGCTCCTACGAGCAGTACTTC.

The V call is TRBV10-3, the J call TRBJ2-3, with D unclear. This CDR3 is built from 11 residues. Per the germline V gene, CDR1 is ENHRY and CDR2 is SYGVKD. The ends were cut back, 11 bases at V and 5 bases at J, with 11 bases in the middle. CDR3 DNA sequence: TGTGCCTCCGCCTCGGAAGATACGCAGTATTTT. This sequence encodes CASASEDTQYF.

The chain carries TRBV12-5 and TRBJ2-3; D might be TRBD1 (5 bases). The CDR3 is made up of 12 amino acids. Germline V gives CDR1 LGHNT, CDR2 FRNRAP. V lost 7 bases, J lost 2 bases, and 7 bases lay in between. The CDR3 sequence: CASEGLTDTQYF. The CDR3 DNA is TGTGCTAGTGAGGGGCTCACAGATACGCAGTATTTT. Variable domain in full (rest from reference TRBV12-5 and TRBJ2-3): DARVTQTPRHKVTEMGQEVTMRCQPILGHNTVFWYRQTMMQGLELLAYFRNRAPLDDSGMPKDRFSAEMPDATLATLKIQPSEPRDSAVYFCASEGLTDTQYFGPGTRLTVL.

This clonotype appeared once. The V gene is TRBV12-3 or TRBV12-4, the J gene TRBJ2-4; 8 bases match TRBD2. The V gene end was trimmed by 1 base and the J gene end by 6 bases; junction bases not matched to a gene: 5. There are 15 residues in the CDR3. The CDR3 sequence is CASSLDAGGVNIQYF. CDR3 coding DNA: TGTGCCAGCAGTTTAGATGCGGGGGGAGTAAACATTCAGTACTTC.

This clonotype was seen a handful of times. The genes are TRBV6-2 or TRBV6-3 and TRBJ1-3; D remains unclear. With 3 bases removed from V and 4 bases from J, the gap between germline ends came to 4 bases. The V gene's germline CDR1 is MNHEY and CDR2 SVGEGT. The CDR3 loop spans 12 amino acids. The CDR3, as DNA: TGTGCCAGCAGTTATCGCGGAAACACCATATATTTT. It codes for CASSYRGNTIYF.

This chain joins TRBV4-3 and TRBJ1-2; no reliable D call. The CDR3 has 14 residues. The V end lost 0 bases, the J end lost 7 bases, and 12 bases lay between the germline ends. Looked up from germline, CDR1 is LGHNA and CDR2 is YSLEER. CDR3 loop: CASSQDAVTGGYTF. CDR3 bases: TGCGCCAGCAGCCAAGACGCGGTAACTGGTGGCTACACCTTC.

V and J are TRBV20-1 and TRBJ2-1; unclear D gene. This CDR3 region has 13 residues. Germline V lookup: CDR1 DFQATT, CDR2 SNEGSKA (reference sequence). Trimming shortened V by 3 bases and J by 3 bases, and 9 bases separated the two germline ends. CDR3 loop: CSASPDRYNEQFF. The CDR3 bases are TGCAGTGCTAGTCCGGACCGCTACAATGAGCAGTTCTTC.

In its sample, this clonotype was seen a few times. This chain connects TRBV6-5 to TRBJ2-2; 9 positions match TRBD1. With V trimmed by 4 bases and J by 7 bases, 10 bases remained unmatched. CDR1 is MNHEY and CDR2 is SVGAGI in the germline V gene. The CDR3 totals 16 residues. The CDR3 loop reads CASSWRGQGSGGELFF. CDR3 in DNA: TGTGCCAGCAGTTGGAGGGGACAGGGATCGGGCGGGGAGCTGTTTTTT.

The chain is built from TRBV12-3 or TRBV12-4 and TRBJ2-2; D gene unclear. The CDR3 has 14 amino acids. The V and J ends lost 3 bases and 7 bases respectively, with 12 bases between them. The CDR3 protein is CASSLPSLRGELFF. CDR3 in DNA: TGTGCCAGCAGTTTGCCCTCTCTGCGCGGGGAGCTGTTTTTT.

In its sample, this clonotype was seen many times. This chain connects TRBV20-1 to TRBJ1-5; D is possibly TRBD1 (5 bases). V was pared by 6 bases and J by 1 base, with 10 bases between. There are 13 residues in the CDR3. CDR1 is DFQATT and CDR2 is SNEGSKA in the germline V gene (reference sequence). The CDR3 DNA reads as TGCAGTGCCGCGCGGACAAGCAATCAGCCCCAGCATTTT. This codes for CSAARTSNQPQHF.

The sample holds a few counts of this clonotype. The chain combines TRBV27 with TRBJ2-4; D uncertain. Trimming took 2 bases from V and 6 from J, leaving 8 bases between them. Germline-derived CDR1 and CDR2 are MNHEY and SMNVEV (reference sequence). The CDR3 covers 13 residues. CDR3 in amino acids: CASSLDGRNIQYF. The CDR3 DNA follows: TGTGCCAGCAGTTTAGACGGTAGAAACATTCAGTACTTC.

This chain joins TRBV5-1 and TRBJ1-2, with D possibly being TRBD1 (5 bases). This CDR3 spans 14 amino acids. Germline CDR1 and CDR2: SGHRS and YFSETQ. Trimming cost V 4 bases and J 8 bases, with 18 bases left between them. DNA for the CDR3: TGCGCCAGCAGCCCCAATGGAGGGGTAAAAGGCTACACCTTC. Translating gives CASSPNGGVKGYTF.

This clonotype has only a few counts. The chain employs TRBV4-1 and TRBJ1-1; D perhaps matches TRBD1 (5 bases). From germline, CDR1 is MGHRA and CDR2 YSYEKL. The CDR3 is 14 amino acids. V lost 0 bases to trimming and J lost 5 bases, with 10 bases between them. CDR3 sequence reads: CASSQEWGETEAFF. The CDR3 DNA follows: TGCGCCAGCAGCCAAGAATGGGGGGAGACTGAAGCTTTCTTT.

V usage is TRBV6-2 or TRBV6-3 and J usage is TRBJ1-1; a possible D gene is TRBD1 (5 bases). Germline CDR1 and CDR2: MNHEY and SVGEGT. Trimming left V 8 bases short and J 1 base short, with 11 bases between. There are 13 residues in the CDR3. The CDR3 is CASQGYRNTEAFF. Here the CDR3 DNA reads TGTGCCAGCCAGGGTTATCGGAACACTGAAGCTTTCTTT.

This sequence joins TRBV5-1 and TRBJ2-3; 7 bases line up with TRBD1. CDR3 length: 14 residues. CDR1 and CDR2 from the germline V gene are SGHRS and YFSETQ. V shed 5 bases, J shed 2 bases, and the junction held 5 bases outside the gene matches. This chain's CDR3 is CASSSQGSTDTQYF. The CDR3 region has the DNA TGCGCCAGCAGTTCACAGGGGTCCACAGATACGCAGTATTTT.

V and J are TRBV6-5 and TRBJ2-7; maybe TRBD1 (6 bases). Trimming removed 4 bases at V and 1 base at J, with 11 bases between. This CDR3 region has 14 residues. Germline V gene sequence: CDR1 MNHEY, CDR2 SVGAGI. The CDR3 here is CASSSRGGSYEQYF. The DNA of the CDR3 is TGTGCCAGCAGTTCCAGGGGCGGGTCCTACGAGCAGTACTTC.

This clonotype was seen only a few times. DNA for the CDR3: TGCGCCAGCAGCCAAGACTACTTGACTAATTCACCCCTCCACTTT. This codes for CASSQDYLTNSPLHF. This chain connects TRBV4-1 to TRBJ1-6; D not resolved. V gave up 0 bases and J gave up 6 bases, with 9 bases separating them. CDR3 length equals 15 residues. Germline V gene sequence: CDR1 MGHRA, CDR2 YSYEKL.